The 6 T cell receptor beta chains below were found in one sample sequenced in a study of blood T cell repertoires in COVID-19. The method was immunoSEQ multiplex PCR; TCRdb's version includes in-frame clones alone and lacks a portion of them. Of roughly 250,000 clones detected, more than 75% appear once; the ten largest clones hold 9.5% to 15%. Sequenced: peripheral blood. The receptors stem from a woman in her sixties or seventies with active or convalescent COVID-19.

The V call is TRBV5-5, the J call TRBJ1-2, with 9 bases lining up with TRBD1. V shed 0 bases, J shed 5 bases, and the junction held 5 bases outside the gene matches. This CDR3 comprises 15 residues. CDR1 SGHKS and CDR2 YYEKEE come from the germline V gene (reference sequence). CDR3 sequence (DNA): TGTGCCAGCAGCTTGGCGGGACAGGGTTGGTATGGCTACACCTTC. This encodes CASSLAGQGWYGYTF.

J is TRBJ2-5 and V is TRBV11-2, with a tentative D call TRBD1 (6 bases). The V end lost 3 bases, the J end lost 5 bases, and 16 bases lay between the germline ends. Germline CDR1 and CDR2: SGHAT and FQNNGV. The CDR3 extends over 15 amino acids. The CDR3 nucleotides are TGTGCCAGCAGCTTCCCCCTGGGGGCCATGGAGACCCAGTACTTC. Amino acids: CASSFPLGAMETQYF.

This sequence joins TRBV3-1 (or the pseudogene TRBV3-2) and TRBJ1-3; D is undetermined. Germline CDR1 is LGHDT and CDR2 is YNNKEL (reference sequence). The CDR3 is 14 residues long. V lost 0 bases to trimming and J lost 4 bases, with 7 bases between them. DNA of the CDR3: TGTGCCAGCAGCCAAGATGGAGGGGGAAACACCATATATTTT. Translation: CASSQDGGGNTIYF.

J is TRBJ2-7 and V is TRBV5-1; D might be TRBD1 (6 bases). Trimming removed 4 bases at V and 2 bases at J, with 19 bases between. This CDR3 has 16 residues. CDR1 is SGHRS, CDR2 YFSETQ, per germline. The DNA of the CDR3 is TGCGCCAGCAGCCCGGGAACAGGGACACTCACCTACGAGCAGTACTTC. Protein: CASSPGTGTLTYEQYF.

The V and J genes are TRBV19 and TRBJ2-3; 7 bases fit TRBD1. V shed 8 bases and J 2 bases; nucleotides not matched to a gene: 22. The CDR3 has 19 residues. Germline CDR1 and CDR2: LNHDA and SQIVND (reference sequence). CDR3 DNA: TGTGCCAGTGATGAAGTAGGAAAAGGGACAGCAAGGCTCACAGATACGCAGTATTTT. Its protein product is CASDEVGKGTARLTDTQYF.

The chain couples TRBV19 to TRBJ1-5; 8 bases map to TRBD1. After removal of 2 bases from V and 7 bases from J, the junction contained 10 bases not matched to a gene. Looked up from germline, CDR1 is LNHDA and CDR2 is SQIVND (reference sequence). The CDR3 loop spans 16 amino acids. The CDR3 protein is CASSIRGTGGWQPQHF. CDR3 DNA: TGTGCCAGTAGTATAAGAGGGACAGGAGGATGGCAGCCCCAGCATTTT.